Included here is one T cell receptor beta chain sequence, with context. These data are taken from a study of shared clonotypes between healthy human individuals. Only in-frame clones appear in the TCRdb table, and some are missing; sequencing was by immunoSEQ multiplex PCR. The sample has around 1.6 million clones; 95% to 99% are singletons. The V gene's germline CDR1 is PRHDT and CDR2 FYEKMQ (reference sequence). The CDR3 is 15 amino acids. V shed 3 bases and J 2 bases; nucleotides not matched to a gene: 7. The sequence was collected from a man in his thirties or forties in good health. The chain links TRBV13 to TRBJ2-7; 7 nucleotides line up with TRBD2. The sequencing sample was made of naive CD4+ T cells sorted from blood. The subset: CD45RA+ positively selected. The CDR3 reads CASSFLSGTTYEQYF. The CDR3 DNA follows: TGTGCCAGCAGCTTTTTATCAGGGACTACCTACGAGCAGTACTTC.